One sample yielded the 16 T cell receptor beta chains listed below, sequenced in a study of blood T cell repertoires in COVID-19. Only in-frame clones appear in the TCRdb table, and some are missing; sequencing was by immunoSEQ multiplex PCR. Of 200,000 to 250,000 clones listed, just over 85% are singletons. The sample consisted of PBMCs or T cells enriched from blood (not recorded which). All receptors come from a woman between 45 and 60 years old with acute COVID-19.

This clone was seen a few times. The V and J genes are TRBV28 and TRBJ2-2, with D perhaps TRBD1 (6 bases). The germline gives CDR1 MDHEN, CDR2 SYDVKM. V lost 5 bases and J 6 bases, leaving 13 bases between the germline ends. The CDR3 runs 14 residues. The CDR3 region is CASSIQGSAGELFF. The CDR3 DNA follows: TGTGCCAGCAGTATACAGGGTAGTGCCGGGGAGCTGTTTTTT.

This chain uses TRBV5-1 with TRBJ2-7, with 9 bases matching TRBD2. There are 16 residues in the CDR3. CDR1 is SGHRS, CDR2 YFSETQ, per germline. After removal of 2 bases from V and 7 bases from J, the junction contained 13 bases not matched to a gene. As DNA, the CDR3 is TGCGCCAGCAGCTTCCCATTAGCGGGAGTGAGTAGGGAGCAGTACTTC. Amino acid sequence: CASSFPLAGVSREQYF. The full variable domain, completed using reference TRBV5-1 and TRBJ2-7, is KAGVTQTPRYLIKTRGQQVTLSCSPISGHRSVSWYQQTPGQGLQFLFEYFSETQRNKGNFPGRFSGRQFSNSRSEMNVSTLELGDSALYLCASSFPLAGVSREQYFGPGTRLTVT.

V gene TRBV28 combines with J gene TRBJ1-2, with 8 bases identical to TRBD1. The CDR3 runs 16 residues. Germline CDR1 MDHEN, CDR2 SYDVKM. Germline trimming cut 4 bases from V and 1 base from J; bases unmatched to any gene: 8. The CDR3 spells CASSSTDRVLNYGYTF. CDR3 in DNA: TGTGCCAGCAGTTCAACGGACAGGGTCCTTAACTATGGCTACACCTTC.

The CDR3 bases are TGTGCCAGCAGCTCCCGGGACAGGGAACTAGGGAATCAGCCCCAGCATTTT. Amino acid sequence: CASSSRDRELGNQPQHF. The J gene is TRBJ1-5, the V gene TRBV5-6; 9 bases are a match to TRBD1. Germline assignment: CDR1 SGHDT and CDR2 YYEEEE. Germline trimming cut 3 bases from V and 4 bases from J; bases unmatched to any gene: 11. This CDR3 spans 17 amino acids.

The V call is TRBV7-2, the J call TRBJ2-1; 10 bases fit TRBD2. V trimming: 3 bases; J trimming: 2 bases; junction bases outside the gene matches: 4. Germline lookup yields CDR1 SGHTA and CDR2 FQGNSA. The CDR3 contains 16 residues. This chain's CDR3 is CASSFRTSGAYNEQFF. The CDR3 DNA is TGTGCCAGCAGCTTTCGAACTAGCGGGGCCTACAATGAGCAGTTCTTC.

The gene calls are TRBV18 and TRBJ1-1; 11 bases align to TRBD1. The CDR3 loop spans 14 amino acids. The germline V gene has CDR1 KGHSH and CDR2 LQKENI. V was pared by 4 bases and J by 10 bases, with 8 bases of the junction left unmatched. Written as DNA, the CDR3 is TGTGCCAGCTCACAGGACAGGGGGCGAGGGGGAGCTTTCTTT. Its protein is CASSQDRGRGGAFF.

The CDR3, as DNA: TGTGCCTGGATACGAGGGACTAGCGGGAGAGTGTACGGCACAGATACGCAGTATTTT. Its protein product is CAWIRGTSGRVYGTDTQYF. The rearrangement joins TRBV30 to TRBJ2-3; TRBD2 matches 14 bases. V dropped 4 bases and J dropped 1; count of bases not matched to a gene: 13. Germline CDR1 GTSNPN, CDR2 SVGIG (reference sequence). The CDR3 has 19 amino acids.

The V and J genes are TRBV6-6 and TRBJ1-2, with 7 bases that match TRBD1. Per the germline V gene, CDR1 is MNHNY and CDR2 is SVGAGI (reference sequence). The CDR3 is 14 amino acids. V trimming: 6 bases; J trimming: 4 bases; junction bases outside the gene matches: 8. The DNA of the CDR3 is TGTGCCAGCAGCCCTGGACAGGCGATCTATGGCTACACCTTC. This gives the protein CASSPGQAIYGYTF.

CDR3 bases: TGCAGCGTTGGTGACAGGGCAGCGGGCTACACCTTC. It translates to CSVGDRAAGYTF. This chain connects TRBV29-1 to TRBJ1-2, with 7 nucleotides matching TRBD1. V shed 4 bases, J shed 8 bases, and the junction held 7 bases outside the gene matches. CDR1 and CDR2 from the germline V gene are SQVTM and ANQGSEA. The CDR3 runs to 12 residues.

The V gene is TRBV6-5, the J gene TRBJ1-6; D gene uncertain. The CDR3 is made up of 13 amino acids. Trimming removed 2 bases at V and 7 bases at J, with 6 bases between. CDR1 is MNHEY, CDR2 SVGAGI, per germline. The CDR3 spells CASSYAANSPLHF. The CDR3 coding sequence is TGTGCCAGCAGTTACGCGGCCAATTCACCCCTCCACTTT.

This clone was observed many times. The chain has TRBV5-4 and TRBJ1-1; D unresolved. This CDR3 is 16 amino acids long. Germline CDR1 reads SGHNT; CDR2 reads YYREEE (reference sequence). Trimming stripped 0 bases from V and 0 bases from J, with 12 bases between. CDR3 region: CASSLVPDTMNTEAFF. DNA of the CDR3: TGTGCCAGCAGCTTGGTTCCAGATACGATGAACACTGAAGCTTTCTTT.

The rearrangement links TRBV19 to TRBJ2-4; 8 bases match TRBD2. Losses at the gene ends were 9 bases for V and 8 bases for J; bases not matched to a gene: 15. CDR1 is LNHDA and CDR2 is SQIVND in the germline V gene (reference sequence). The CDR3 extends over 15 amino acids. The CDR3 reads CASRLVQSGSDIQYF. CDR3 DNA sequence: TGTGCCAGCCGACTAGTCCAGAGCGGGAGTGACATTCAGTACTTC.

The gene calls are TRBV28 and TRBJ2-5, with 10 bases lining up with TRBD1. Germline V CDR1 and CDR2: MDHEN, SYDVKM. Trimming removed 7 bases from V and 5 bases from J; junction bases left unmatched: 7. The length of the CDR3 is 14 residues. CDR3 amino acids: CASTPGQGWETQYF. The CDR3 DNA reads TGTGCCAGCACCCCGGGACAGGGGTGGGAGACCCAGTACTTC. The full variable domain, its missing parts supplied by reference TRBV28 and TRBJ2-5, is DVKVTQSSRYLVKRTGEKVFLECVQDMDHENMFWYRQDPGLGLRLIYFSYDVKMKEKGDIPEGYSVSREKKERFSLILESASTNQTSMYLCASTPGQGWETQYFGPGTRLLVL.

The chain links TRBV6-4 to TRBJ2-1, with D perhaps matching TRBD2 (5 bases). The ends were cut back, 5 bases at V and 12 bases at J, with 17 bases in the middle. Germline values: CDR1 MRHNA, CDR2 SNTAGT. This CDR3 region has 13 residues. The CDR3 region is CASSPGLGSGQFF. The CDR3 DNA reads as TGTGCCAGCAGTCCCGGACTGGGATCTGGGCAGTTCTTC.

The chain carries TRBV4-1 and TRBJ1-2; 9 bases fit TRBD1. The CDR3 has 16 amino acids. With V trimmed by 1 base and J by 4 bases, 7 bases remained unmatched. Germline lookup yields CDR1 MGHRA and CDR2 YSYEKL. The CDR3 protein is CASSQGQGVSLYGYTF. For the CDR3, the DNA is TGCGCCAGCAGCCAAGGACAGGGGGTCTCCCTCTATGGCTACACCTTC.

The chain joins TRBV28 to TRBJ1-5; TRBD1 might be the D (5 bases). The CDR3 is 14 amino acids. Looked up from germline, CDR1 is MDHEN and CDR2 is SYDVKM. V lost 3 bases, J lost 4 bases, and 10 bases lay in between. The CDR3 bases are TGTGCCAGCAGTTTGTCAGGGTGGAATCAGCCCCAGCATTTT. Translating gives CASSLSGWNQPQHF.